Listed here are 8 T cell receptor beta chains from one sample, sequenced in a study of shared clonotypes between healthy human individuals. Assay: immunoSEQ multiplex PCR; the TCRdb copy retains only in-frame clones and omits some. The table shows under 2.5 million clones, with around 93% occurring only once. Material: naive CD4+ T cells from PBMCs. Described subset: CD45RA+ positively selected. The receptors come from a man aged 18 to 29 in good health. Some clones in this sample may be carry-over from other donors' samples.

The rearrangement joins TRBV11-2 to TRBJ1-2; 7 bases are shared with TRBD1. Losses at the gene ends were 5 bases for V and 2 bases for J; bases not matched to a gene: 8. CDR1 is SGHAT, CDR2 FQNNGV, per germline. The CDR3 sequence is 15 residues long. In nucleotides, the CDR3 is TGTGCCAGCAGCCTCGAAGAGGGGGCGAACTATGGCTACACCTTC. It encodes CASSLEEGANYGYTF.

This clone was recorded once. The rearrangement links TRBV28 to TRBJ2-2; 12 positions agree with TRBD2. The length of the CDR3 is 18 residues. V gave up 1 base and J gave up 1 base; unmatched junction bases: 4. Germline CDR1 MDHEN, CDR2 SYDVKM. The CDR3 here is CASSLSASGRVNTGELFF. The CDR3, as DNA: TGTGCCAGCAGTTTATCGGCTAGCGGGAGGGTGAACACCGGGGAGCTGTTTTTT.

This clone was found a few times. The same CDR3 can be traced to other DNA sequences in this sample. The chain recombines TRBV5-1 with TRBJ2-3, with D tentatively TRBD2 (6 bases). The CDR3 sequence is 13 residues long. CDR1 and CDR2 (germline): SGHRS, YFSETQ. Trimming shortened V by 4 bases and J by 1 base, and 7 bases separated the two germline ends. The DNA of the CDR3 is TGCGCCAGCAGCCCGGGGGGCACAGATACGCAGTATTTT. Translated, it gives CASSPGGTDTQYF. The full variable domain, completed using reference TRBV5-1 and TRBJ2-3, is KAGVTQTPRYLIKTRGQQVTLSCSPISGHRSVSWYQQTPGQGLQFLFEYFSETQRNKGNFPGRFSGRQFSNSRSEMNVSTLELGDSALYLCASSPGGTDTQYFGPGTRLTVL.

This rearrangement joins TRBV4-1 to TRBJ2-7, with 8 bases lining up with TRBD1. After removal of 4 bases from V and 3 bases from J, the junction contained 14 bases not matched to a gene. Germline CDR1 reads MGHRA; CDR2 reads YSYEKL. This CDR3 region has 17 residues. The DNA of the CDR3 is TGCGCCAGCAGCCCGGGACAGGCTCGCGGAACCCACTACGAGCAGTACTTC. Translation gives CASSPGQARGTHYEQYF.

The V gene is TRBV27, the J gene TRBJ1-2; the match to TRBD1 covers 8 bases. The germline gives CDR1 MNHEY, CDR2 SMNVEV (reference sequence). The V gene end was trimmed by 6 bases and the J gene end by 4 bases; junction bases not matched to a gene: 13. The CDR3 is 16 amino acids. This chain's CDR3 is CASSPLIRGQAYGYTF. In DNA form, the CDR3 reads TGTGCCAGCAGCCCTCTTATACGGGGACAGGCCTATGGCTACACCTTC.

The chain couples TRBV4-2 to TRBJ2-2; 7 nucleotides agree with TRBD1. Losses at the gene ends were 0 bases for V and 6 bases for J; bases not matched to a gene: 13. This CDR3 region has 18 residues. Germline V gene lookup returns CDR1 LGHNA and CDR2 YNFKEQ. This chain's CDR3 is CASSQDLLAGGFAGELFF. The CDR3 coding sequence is TGTGCCAGCAGCCAAGATCTTTTGGCAGGGGGATTCGCCGGGGAGCTGTTTTTT.

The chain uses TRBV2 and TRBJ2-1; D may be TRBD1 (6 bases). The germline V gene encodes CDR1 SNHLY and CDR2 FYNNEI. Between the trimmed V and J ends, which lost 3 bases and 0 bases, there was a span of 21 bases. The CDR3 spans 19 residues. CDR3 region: CASSDASAVGGSSYNEQFF. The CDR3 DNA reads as TGTGCCAGCAGTGATGCCAGCGCAGTAGGGGGTTCCTCCTACAATGAGCAGTTCTTC.

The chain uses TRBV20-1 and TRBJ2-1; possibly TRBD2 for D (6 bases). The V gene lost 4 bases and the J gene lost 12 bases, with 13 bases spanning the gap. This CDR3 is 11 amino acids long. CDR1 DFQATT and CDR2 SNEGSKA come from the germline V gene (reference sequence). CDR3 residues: CSAIRTIGQFF. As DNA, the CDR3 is TGCAGTGCTATCAGGACTATTGGGCAGTTCTTC.